The present T cell receptor beta chain was sequenced within a study of blood T cell repertoires in COVID-19. The wider study: Samples taken during acute and convalescent COVID-19 were collected in the United States, Italy and Spain. Sources were T cells, B-cell-depleted T cells, or PBMCs; the material itself was cDNA or gDNA.

Germline lookup yields CDR1 SGHDN and CDR2 FVKESK. The CDR3 totals 15 residues. Unmatched junction bases numbered 3, after V lost 3 bases and J lost 6 bases. Authors' data handling: It was from reference gene primer amplification that nucleated cell counts were estimated. Assay used: immunoSEQ multiplex PCR; TCRdb lists only in-frame clones, some missing. The V and J calls and clone size come from that table; D and trimming were worked out from the DNA. The table shows about 130,000 clones, with about 91% occurring only once. Material for sequencing was peripheral blood. The clonotype comes from a man aged 50 to 60 with acute or convalescent COVID-19. The chain joins TRBV14 to TRBJ2-1, with 12 bases fitting TRBD2. The CDR3 spells CASSQGLAGFNEQFF. CDR3 nucleotide sequence: TGTGCCAGCAGCCAGGGACTAGCGGGTTTCAATGAGCAGTTCTTC.